This T cell receptor (beta chain) comes out of a study of blood T cells in healthy people across ages. The CDR3 totals 17 residues. V gave up 7 bases and J gave up 4 bases, with 25 bases separating them. The germline V gene has CDR1 SEHNR and CDR2 FQNEAQ (reference sequence). A sample-barcoded 5' primer and a J-beta primer mix were used in a second PCR of about 7 to 12 cycles. One entry per CDR3 protein, called by TCRdb with MiXCR from the 5' RACE reads. This table has 1.2 million to 1.5 million distinct CDR3 sequences, around 59% appearing once. The table lists this clonotype with a count of one. This sequence originates from a man in his late teens or twenties in good health. The sample comprised blood. The V call is TRBV7-9, the J call TRBJ1-2, with a tentative D call TRBD1 (6 bases). The CDR3 sequence is CASTGIGQTNIFYGYTF. CDR3 in DNA: TGTGCCAGCACGGGTATAGGACAGACGAATATATTCTATGGCTACACCTTC.